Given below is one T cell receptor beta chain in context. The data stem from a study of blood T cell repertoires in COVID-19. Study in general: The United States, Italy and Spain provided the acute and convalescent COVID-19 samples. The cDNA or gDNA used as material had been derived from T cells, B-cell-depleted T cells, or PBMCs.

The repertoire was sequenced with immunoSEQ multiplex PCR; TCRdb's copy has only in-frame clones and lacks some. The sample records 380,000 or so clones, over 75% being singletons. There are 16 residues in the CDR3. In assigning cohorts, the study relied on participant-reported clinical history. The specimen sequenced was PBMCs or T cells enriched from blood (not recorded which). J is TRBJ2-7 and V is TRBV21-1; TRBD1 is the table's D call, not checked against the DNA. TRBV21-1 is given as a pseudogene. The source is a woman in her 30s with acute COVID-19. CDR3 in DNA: TGTGCCAGCAGCGAACCGGGACAGGGGTCGTCCTACGAGCAGTACTTC. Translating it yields CASSEPGQGSSYEQYF.